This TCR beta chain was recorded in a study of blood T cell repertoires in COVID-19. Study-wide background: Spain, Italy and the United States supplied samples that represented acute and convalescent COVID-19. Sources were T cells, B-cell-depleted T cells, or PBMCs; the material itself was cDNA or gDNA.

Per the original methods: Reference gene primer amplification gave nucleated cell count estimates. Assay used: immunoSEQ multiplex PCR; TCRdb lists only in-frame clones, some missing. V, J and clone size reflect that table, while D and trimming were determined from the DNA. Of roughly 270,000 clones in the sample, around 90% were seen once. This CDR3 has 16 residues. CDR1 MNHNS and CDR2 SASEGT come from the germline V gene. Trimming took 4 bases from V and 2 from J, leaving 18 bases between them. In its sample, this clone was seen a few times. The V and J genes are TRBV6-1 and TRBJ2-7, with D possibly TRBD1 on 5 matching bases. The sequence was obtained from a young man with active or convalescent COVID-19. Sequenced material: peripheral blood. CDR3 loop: CASSGTSQKVAYEQYF. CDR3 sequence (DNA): TGTGCCAGCAGTGGGACATCACAAAAGGTGGCCTACGAGCAGTACTTC.